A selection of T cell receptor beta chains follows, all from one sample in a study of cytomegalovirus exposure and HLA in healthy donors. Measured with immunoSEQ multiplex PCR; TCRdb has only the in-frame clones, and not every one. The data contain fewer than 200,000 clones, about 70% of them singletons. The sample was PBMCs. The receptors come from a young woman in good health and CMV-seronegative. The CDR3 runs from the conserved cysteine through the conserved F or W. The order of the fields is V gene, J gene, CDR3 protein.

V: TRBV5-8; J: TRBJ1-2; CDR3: CASTPRGGAFGYTF
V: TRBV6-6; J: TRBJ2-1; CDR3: CASSNTGGVDNEQFF
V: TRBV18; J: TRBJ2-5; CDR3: CASSPQGLAEGETQYF
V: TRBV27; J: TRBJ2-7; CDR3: CASSYSSGRASYEQYF
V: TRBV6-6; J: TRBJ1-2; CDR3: CASSPIIQGSDYGYTF
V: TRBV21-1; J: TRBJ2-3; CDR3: CASSKGTGTDTQYF
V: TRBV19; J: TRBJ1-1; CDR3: CASRSQGANTEAFF
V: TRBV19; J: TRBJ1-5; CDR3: CASSIRGGLQPQHF
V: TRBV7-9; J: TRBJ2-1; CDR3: CASSPGGLAVNEQFF
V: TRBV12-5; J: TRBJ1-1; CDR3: CASGPGQGLGAFF
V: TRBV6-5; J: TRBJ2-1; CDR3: CASSSDRVHNEQFF
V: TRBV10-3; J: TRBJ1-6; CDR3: CAISESAVSYNSPLHF
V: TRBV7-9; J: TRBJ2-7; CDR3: CASNDGLLAGLTKQYF
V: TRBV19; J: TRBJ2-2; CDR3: CASRSAGGSVFPGELFF
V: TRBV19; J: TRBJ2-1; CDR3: CASKGREVEQFF
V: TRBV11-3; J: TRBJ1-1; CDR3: CASSLGGDRPTEAFF
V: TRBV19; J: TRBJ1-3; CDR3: CASSRQAGNTIYF
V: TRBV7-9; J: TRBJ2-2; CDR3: CASSFFRSGAGELFF
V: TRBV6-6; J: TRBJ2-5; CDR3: CASSYPGGRETQYF
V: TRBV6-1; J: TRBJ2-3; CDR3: CASTKDRGDTQYF
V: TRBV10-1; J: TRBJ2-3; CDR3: CASSEGGQGARNTQYF
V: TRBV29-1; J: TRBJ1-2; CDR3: CSVAKGGTNYGYTF
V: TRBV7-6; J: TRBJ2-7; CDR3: CASSLDRGPAYEQYF
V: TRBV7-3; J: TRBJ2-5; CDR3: CASSSGAQETQYF
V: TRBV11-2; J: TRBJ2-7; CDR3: CASSSLRREYVTYEQYF
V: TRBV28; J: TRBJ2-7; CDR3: CASGQDRAYVVSYEQYF
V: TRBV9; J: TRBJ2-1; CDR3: CASSVGSSGGNEQFF
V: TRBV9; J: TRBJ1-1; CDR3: CASSSPGPFLFF
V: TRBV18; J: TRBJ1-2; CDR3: CASSGTDHSMGYTF
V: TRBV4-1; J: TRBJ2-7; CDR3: CASSQRYFAGVSYEQYF
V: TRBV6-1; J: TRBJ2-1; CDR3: CAGSGELHNEQFF
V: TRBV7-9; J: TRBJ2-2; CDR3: CASSPPWQGAGTGELFF
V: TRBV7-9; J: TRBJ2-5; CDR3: CASSLVLAGRSETQYF
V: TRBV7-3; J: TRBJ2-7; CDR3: CASSPVAGAGAEQYF
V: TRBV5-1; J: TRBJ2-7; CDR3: CASSLLRGGSYEQYF
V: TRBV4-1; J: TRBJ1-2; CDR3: CASSLELAREGYGYTF
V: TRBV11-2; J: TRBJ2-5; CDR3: CASSLVTGGPVETQYF
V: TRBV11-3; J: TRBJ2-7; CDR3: CASSLTAGAYEQYF
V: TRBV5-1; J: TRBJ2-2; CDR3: CASSHADRELAGELFF
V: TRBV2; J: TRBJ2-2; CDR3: CASSGSRGGTGELFF
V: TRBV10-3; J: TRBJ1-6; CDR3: CAISDRGNNSPLHF